These 31 T cell receptor beta chains originate from one sample sequenced in a study of blood T cells in healthy people across ages. Then a second PCR, running roughly 7 to 11 cycles, was carried out with a sample-barcoded 5' primer and a J-beta primer mix. TCRdb analysed the 5' RACE reads with MiXCR anew, one entry per CDR3 protein. The table has under 950,000 distinct CDR3 sequences, about a fifth seen once. The sequenced material came from blood. The receptor source for this set is a man between 65 and 85 years old in good health.

This clonotype has just a few counts. The V call is TRBV20-1, the J call TRBJ2-1, with D maybe TRBD2 (6 bases). Trimming removed 5 bases from V and 9 bases from J, with 11 bases in between. This CDR3 is 11 amino acids long. Germline CDR1 DFQATT, CDR2 SNEGSKA (reference sequence). In nucleotides, the CDR3 is TGCAGTGCTTATCCGGGACTTGAGCAGTTCTTC. Residues: CSAYPGLEQFF.

This clonotype was observed a few times. CDR3 loop: CSADRADTQYF. DNA for the CDR3: TGCAGTGCGGATCGGGCAGATACGCAGTATTTT. The chain combines TRBV20-1 with TRBJ2-3, with D hard to call. CDR1 DFQATT and CDR2 SNEGSKA come from the germline V gene (reference sequence). Deletions cut 6 bases from V and 4 bases from J, with 8 bases between. This CDR3 has 11 residues.

In the case of this clonotype: One end of the junction fails to match germline, which may point to a read error. The CDR3 spells CSVERGGILNF. CDR3 in DNA: TGCAGCGTTGAAAGAGGGGGGATCTTGAATTTT. The chain recombines TRBV29-1 with TRBJ1-5, with D tentatively TRBD1 (6 bases). Germline CDR1 SQVTM, CDR2 ANQGSEA. The CDR3 is made up of 11 amino acids.

This clonotype was seen more than once but under ten times. The chain uses TRBV21-1 and TRBJ2-7; the table's D call TRBD2 went unverified against the DNA. TRBV21-1 is deemed a pseudogene. The CDR3 spans 12 residues. The CDR3 sequence is CASSKKLVKQYV. CDR3 DNA: TGTGCCAGCAGCAAAAAACTAGTAAAGCAGTACGTC.

This clonotype came up a few times. The chain employs TRBV5-5 and TRBJ1-2, with a tentative D call TRBD1 (6 bases). The germline CDR1 and CDR2 sequences are SGHKS and YYEKEE (reference sequence). Between the trimmed V and J ends, which lost 4 bases and 2 bases, there was a span of 18 bases. The CDR3 has 16 amino acids. In DNA form, the CDR3 reads TGTGCCAGCAGCCCGGACGGGGGGCAGGGCAACTATGGCTACACCTTC. Translated: CASSPDGGQGNYGYTF.

A single count supports this clonotype. The chain combines TRBV6-4 with TRBJ2-1, with 10 bases matching TRBD2. The CDR3 runs to 14 residues. Germline V lookup: CDR1 MRHNA, CDR2 SNTAGT. After removal of 5 bases from V and 5 bases from J, the junction contained 3 bases not matched to a gene. In DNA, the CDR3 is TGTGCCAGCAGTTCTCTAGCGGGGGACAATGAGCAGTTCTTC. It codes for CASSSLAGDNEQFF.

In this sample, this clonotype turned up a few times. The chain carries TRBV7-9 and TRBJ1-1; D perhaps matches TRBD1 (6 bases). V was clipped by 9 bases and J by 1 base, with 12 bases between them. Germline assignment: CDR1 SEHNR and CDR2 FQNEAQ (reference sequence). The CDR3 totals 13 residues. CDR3 DNA sequence: TGTGCCAGGAGCGGGACACCGAACACTGAAGCTTTCTTT. It yields the protein CARSGTPNTEAFF.

CDR3: CASNLGTSNQETQYF. DNA of the CDR3: TGTGCCAGCAACCTAGGGACTAGCAACCAAGAGACCCAGTACTTC. The J gene is TRBJ2-5, the V gene TRBV3-1; TRBD2 aligns across 9 bases. This CDR3 spans 15 amino acids. After removal of 7 bases from V and 0 bases from J, the junction contained 6 bases not matched to a gene. CDR1 is LGHDT, CDR2 YNNKEL, per germline (reference sequence).

V and J are TRBV9 and TRBJ1-1, with 9 bases fitting TRBD1. This CDR3 comprises 16 residues. Unmatched junction bases numbered 14, after V lost 3 bases and J lost 8 bases. CDR1 is SGDLS and CDR2 is YYNGEE in the germline V gene. CDR3 nucleotide sequence: TGTGCCAGCAGCGCGTATTCCTGGACAGGGGACCGAGAAGCTTTCTTT. Translated: CASSAYSWTGDREAFF.

This clonotype has only a few counts. This chain connects TRBV5-1 to TRBJ2-3; 9 bases agree with TRBD2. Germline V gene lookup returns CDR1 SGHRS and CDR2 YFSETQ. This CDR3 is 16 amino acids long. With V trimmed by 7 bases and J by 3 bases, 12 bases remained unmatched. CDR3 residues: CASGSVGGGATDTQYF. The DNA for the CDR3 is TGCGCCAGCGGGTCGGTCGGCGGGGGGGCTACAGATACGCAGTATTTT.

This clonotype showed up just a few times. The chain links TRBV2 to TRBJ2-3; D is unresolved. This CDR3 is 14 amino acids long. The germline V and J ends were trimmed by 6 bases and 4 bases, with 14 bases remaining between them. Germline-derived CDR1 and CDR2 are SNHLY and FYNNEI. The CDR3 DNA reads as TGTGCCAGCAGCTTCAATTTTAATTCAGATACGCAGTATTTT. It yields the protein CASSFNFNSDTQYF.

The J gene is TRBJ2-1, the V gene TRBV28, with 10 positions matching TRBD2. CDR1 and CDR2 from the germline V gene are MDHEN and SYDVKM. The CDR3 consists of 15 residues. The V segment lost 6 bases and the J segment 3 bases; nucleotides outside the gene matches: 5. The CDR3 sequence: CASSRSGGNYNEQFF. The DNA of the CDR3 is TGTGCCAGCAGCCGTAGCGGGGGGAACTACAATGAGCAGTTCTTC. Using reference TRBV28 and TRBJ2-1 for the parts outside the CDR3, the full variable domain is DVKVTQSSRYLVKRTGEKVFLECVQDMDHENMFWYRQDPGLGLRLIYFSYDVKMKEKGDIPEGYSVSREKKERFSLILESASTNQTSMYLCASSRSGGNYNEQFFGPGTRLTVL.

This clonotype was seen only a few times. V usage is TRBV20-1 and J usage is TRBJ2-2, with a weak D call TRBD2 (6 bases). The CDR3 totals 14 residues. V was pared by 2 bases and J by 4 bases, with 11 bases between. Germline loops: CDR1 DFQATT, CDR2 SNEGSKA (reference sequence). The CDR3 reads CSARSRESTGELFF. For the CDR3, the DNA is TGCAGTGCTAGATCTCGGGAGAGCACCGGGGAGCTGTTTTTT.

This clonotype was counted at least ten times. This sequence joins TRBV7-2 and TRBJ2-5; D possibly corresponds to TRBD2 (6 bases). The germline V and J ends were trimmed by 4 bases and 5 bases, with 8 bases remaining between them. The CDR3 runs 12 residues. Per germline, CDR1 SGHTA and CDR2 FQGNSA. CDR3 coding DNA: TGTGCCAGCAGCTCGGGGAGGGAGACCCAGTACTTC. Its translation: CASSSGRETQYF.

J is TRBJ1-2 and V is TRBV7-2; 9 bases agree with TRBD1. CDR1 SGHTA and CDR2 FQGNSA come from the germline V gene. The CDR3 is 16 residues long. The J segment lost 4 bases and the V segment lost 4 bases, leaving 10 bases of the junction unmatched. In nucleotides, the CDR3 is TGTGCCAGCAGCTCCCCCGGGACAGGGTGGCTCTATGGCTACACCTTC. Translation gives CASSSPGTGWLYGYTF.

This clonotype was counted only a few times. The rearrangement joins TRBV2 to TRBJ1-4; D remains unclear. Looked up from germline, CDR1 is SNHLY and CDR2 is FYNNEI. The germline V and J ends were trimmed by 6 bases and 4 bases, with 6 bases remaining between them. This CDR3 spans 12 amino acids. CDR3 amino acids: CASRQHNEKLFF. In DNA, the CDR3 is TGTGCCAGCAGACAGCATAATGAAAAACTGTTTTTT.

This clonotype was recorded a few times. The chain has TRBV27 and TRBJ2-2; no clear D. V lost 7 bases and J 4 bases, leaving 1 base between the germline ends. Germline V gene sequence: CDR1 MNHEY, CDR2 SMNVEV (reference sequence). This CDR3 is 10 amino acids long. The DNA of the CDR3 is TGTGCCAGCATCACCGGGGAGCTGTTTTTT. Translation gives CASITGELFF.

The CDR3 DNA reads as TGCGCCAGCAGCCAAGATTTTGGCAACTCCTACGAGCAGTACTTC. This sequence encodes CASSQDFGNSYEQYF. V gene TRBV4-1 combines with J gene TRBJ2-7; D is ambiguous. Germline CDR1 reads MGHRA; CDR2 reads YSYEKL. Trimming took 0 bases from V and 0 from J, leaving 9 bases between them. This CDR3 is 15 amino acids long.

Notes on this clonotype: Sequence at one end of the junction differs from germline and may be a read error. This sequence joins TRBV7-9 and TRBJ2-1, with a tentative D call TRBD2 (6 bases). Germline V gives CDR1 SEHNR, CDR2 FQNEAQ (reference sequence). The CDR3 covers 15 residues. The CDR3 sequence: CASSLLLGGYNERFF. The CDR3 coding sequence is TGTGCCAGCAGCTTACTGCTGGGGGGTTACAATGAGCGGTTCTTC.

The chain joins TRBV18 to TRBJ2-4; 12 nucleotides line up with TRBD2. Germline CDR1 is KGHSH and CDR2 is LQKENI. V shed 1 base and J 6 bases; nucleotides not matched to a gene: 4. The CDR3 runs to 16 residues. The CDR3 is CASSPLLAGGVNIQYF. CDR3 nucleotide sequence: TGTGCCAGCTCACCACTACTAGCGGGAGGTGTAAACATTCAGTACTTC.

V usage is TRBV12-3 or TRBV12-4 and J usage is TRBJ2-1; D remains ambiguous. Trimming cost V 6 bases and J 10 bases, with 10 bases left between them. The CDR3 has 11 residues. The CDR3 sequence is CASRYSGEQFF. Written as DNA, the CDR3 is TGTGCCAGCAGATACAGTGGAGAGCAGTTCTTC.

The chain carries TRBV24-1 and TRBJ2-1, with 7 nucleotides matching TRBD2. CDR1 is KGHDR and CDR2 is SFDVKD in the germline V gene. V was pared by 5 bases and J by 3 bases, with 9 bases of the junction left unmatched. There are 16 residues in the CDR3. CDR3 sequence (DNA): TGTGCCACCAGTGGGCCGGGACTACTACTCTACAATGAGCAGTTCTTC. Amino acid sequence: CATSGPGLLLYNEQFF.

Many counts were recorded for this clonotype. The chain joins TRBV5-1 to TRBJ1-2; unclear D gene. Looked up from germline, CDR1 is SGHRS and CDR2 is YFSETQ. The CDR3 loop spans 13 amino acids. Trimming stripped 0 bases from V and 0 bases from J, with 3 bases between. The CDR3 DNA reads TGCGCCAGCAGCTTGGAGCCTAACTATGGCTACACCTTC. It encodes CASSLEPNYGYTF.

This clonotype was counted a few times. The V gene is TRBV4-2, the J gene TRBJ2-7; D perhaps matches TRBD1 (6 bases). Germline values: CDR1 LGHNA, CDR2 YNFKEQ. Trimming stripped 3 bases from V and 6 bases from J, with 6 bases between. The CDR3 contains 11 residues. The CDR3 coding sequence is TGTGCCAGCAGCCACAGGGGCGAGCAGTACTTC. Encoded protein: CASSHRGEQYF.

This clonotype was counted between two and nine times. CDR3 coding DNA: TGTGCCAGCAGGACAGCAGCCGCTGAGGGGAGCAATCAGCCCCAGCATTTT. Residues: CASRTAAAEGSNQPQHF. The rearrangement joins TRBV2 to TRBJ1-5; TRBD1 might be the D (5 bases). This CDR3 is built from 17 residues. Germline-derived CDR1 and CDR2 are SNHLY and FYNNEI. The V end lost 6 bases, the J end lost 1 base, and 19 bases lay between the germline ends.

Only a few counts were recorded for this clonotype. The chain employs TRBV10-3 and TRBJ2-7; D ambiguous. Germline CDR1 is ENHRY and CDR2 is SYGVKD. This CDR3 has 13 residues. With 6 bases removed from V and 5 bases from J, the gap between germline ends came to 14 bases. The DNA of the CDR3 is TGTGCCATCAGGTCAGACCCAACCCACGAGCAGTACTTC. Residues: CAIRSDPTHEQYF.

This chain connects TRBV25-1 to TRBJ2-5; D uncertain. The V gene's germline CDR1 is MGHDK and CDR2 SYGVNS. Trimming stripped 0 bases from V and 5 bases from J, with 10 bases between. CDR3 length: 14 amino acids. In nucleotides, the CDR3 is TGTGCCAGCAGTGAATATCTAGGCGTGGAGACCCAGTACTTC. It translates to CASSEYLGVETQYF.

This clonotype was recorded a few times. The chain combines TRBV3-1 with TRBJ2-7; D might be TRBD2 (7 bases). The CDR3 is 17 amino acids. Germline loops: CDR1 LGHDT, CDR2 YNNKEL (reference sequence). Trimming cost V 1 base and J 0 bases, with 16 bases left between them. The CDR3 DNA sequence: TGTGCCAGCAGCCAAGGGACCGCGGGGGCCGCCTCCTACGAGCAGTACTTC. Its protein is CASSQGTAGAASYEQYF.

J is TRBJ2-3 and V is TRBV29-1; 10 bases are a match to TRBD2. The J segment lost 6 bases and the V segment lost 4 bases, leaving 16 bases of the junction unmatched. This CDR3 spans 17 amino acids. Germline V gives CDR1 SQVTM, CDR2 ANQGSEA. The CDR3 loop is CSVVGGLAGGHRDTQYF. The CDR3 DNA is TGCAGCGTTGTTGGGGGTTTAGCGGGAGGCCATCGGGATACGCAGTATTTT.

This clonotype showed up just a few times. This sequence joins TRBV9 and TRBJ1-2, with TRBD1 matching over 9 bases. V lost 0 bases, J lost 7 bases, and 10 bases stayed unmatched. CDR3 length equals 16 residues. The germline gives CDR1 SGDLS, CDR2 YYNGEE. In DNA, the CDR3 is TGTGCCAGCAGCGTAGTGTCCGGGACAGGGTTGAGTGGCTACACCTTC. This sequence encodes CASSVVSGTGLSGYTF.

In its sample, this clonotype was seen a few times. The V and J genes are TRBV12-3 or TRBV12-4 and TRBJ2-1; tentative D call: TRBD1 (6 bases). V was pared by 7 bases and J by 0 bases, with 13 bases between. The CDR3 totals 15 residues. The CDR3 spells CASTRGWGSYNEQFF. The CDR3 coding sequence is TGTGCCAGCACCAGGGGCTGGGGCTCCTACAATGAGCAGTTCTTC.